Below, 27 T cell receptor beta chains from the same sample are listed, as sequenced in a study of T cell repertoires in cytomegalovirus infection. No cognate antigen is known for these TCRs. MiXCR, applied by TCRdb to the reads, yields one record per CDR3 protein. The sample has some 920,000 distinct CDR3 sequences; around 31% are singletons. The sample here was cultured CD8+ T cells from PBMCs, taken from culture after CMV antigen stimulation. The origin of the receptors is a human donor in good health (CMV status not recorded). Some clones in this sample may be carry-over from other donors' samples.

The CDR3 DNA reads as TGTGCCAGCAAGGGGCTTCGGACAGCGAACGTTGACAAAAACATTCAGTACTTC. Translation: CASKGLRTANVDKNIQYF. The chain is built from TRBV6-2 or TRBV6-3 and TRBJ2-4, with D maybe TRBD1 (6 bases). Between the trimmed V and J ends, which lost 7 bases and 3 bases, there was a span of 25 bases. Germline CDR1 and CDR2: MNHEY and SVGEGT. The CDR3 totals 18 residues.

V gene TRBV5-8 combines with J gene TRBJ2-2; no clear D. Germline assignment: CDR1 SGHTS and CDR2 YDEGEE. V lost 5 bases to trimming and J lost 6 bases, with 8 bases between them. CDR3 size: 12 residues. The CDR3 coding sequence is TGTGCCAGCAGAGATTCCCCCGGGGAGCTGTTTTTT. It translates to CASRDSPGELFF. Combining the CDR3 with reference TRBV5-8 and TRBJ2-2 gives the whole variable domain EAGVTQSPTHLIKTRGQQATLRCSPISGHTSVYWYQQALGLGLQFLLWYDEGEERNRGNFPPRFSGRQFPNYSSELNVNALELEDSALYLCASRDSPGELFFGEGSRLTVL.

This chain links TRBV12-5 with TRBJ2-7; either TRBD1 or TRBD2 may supply D (5 bases each). The germline V gene has CDR1 LGHNT and CDR2 FRNRAP. The CDR3 has 12 amino acids. Deletions cut 7 bases from V and 2 bases from J, with 9 bases between. CDR3 protein: CASAGTAYEQYF. The CDR3 DNA reads TGTGCTAGTGCGGGGACGGCCTACGAGCAGTACTTC. The entire variable domain, with the rest obtained from reference TRBV12-5 and TRBJ2-7, is as follows: DARVTQTPRHKVTEMGQEVTMRCQPILGHNTVFWYRQTMMQGLELLAYFRNRAPLDDSGMPKDRFSAEMPDATLATLKIQPSEPRDSAVYFCASAGTAYEQYFGPGTRLTVT.

The chain joins TRBV5-3 to TRBJ1-2; D gene unclear. TRBV5-3 counts as an open reading frame of uncertain function. The CDR3 runs to 11 residues. Trimming shortened V by 8 bases and J by 6 bases, and 11 bases separated the two germline ends. The CDR3 here is CASGEVDGYTF. The CDR3 bases are TGTGCCAGTGGAGAGGTTGATGGCTACACCTTC.

This clonotype occurred a few times. V usage is TRBV27 and J usage is TRBJ2-7; 8 bases are shared with TRBD1. CDR1 and CDR2 (germline): MNHEY, SMNVEV (reference sequence). The CDR3 covers 13 residues. J was trimmed by 4 bases and V by 5 bases; bases with no gene match: 4. The CDR3 nucleotides are TGTGCCAGCAGTAAAGGACAGGGTTACGAGCAGTACGTC. This sequence encodes CASSKGQGYEQYV.

This clonotype was recorded at least ten times. The V call is TRBV7-2, the J call TRBJ2-7; D unclear. CDR1 is SGHTA and CDR2 is FQGNSA in the germline V gene. The V and J ends lost 2 bases and 2 bases respectively, with 10 bases between them. The CDR3 consists of 14 residues. CDR3 DNA: TGTGCCAGCAGCTTAATAGACGGGCCCTACGAGCAGTACTTC. Its protein is CASSLIDGPYEQYF. The full variable domain, rest sourced from reference TRBV7-2 and TRBJ2-7, is GAGVSQSPSNKVTEKGKDVELRCDPISGHTALYWYRQSLGQGLEFLIYFQGNSAPDKSGLPSDRFSAERTGGSVSTLTIQRTQQEDSAVYLCASSLIDGPYEQYFGPGTRLTVT.

This clonotype was detected only a few times. The rearrangement joins TRBV6-1 to TRBJ2-7; possible D gene TRBD1, 6 bases. The germline V and J ends were trimmed by 6 bases and 0 bases, with 12 bases remaining between them. Per the germline V gene, CDR1 is MNHNS and CDR2 is SASEGT. CDR3 length: 14 amino acids. The CDR3 sequence: CASSGQPYSYEQYF. The CDR3 coding sequence is TGTGCCAGCAGCGGACAGCCGTACTCCTACGAGCAGTACTTC.

The chain uses TRBV4-2 and TRBJ2-7; weak D call: TRBD2 (6 bases). The CDR3 covers 17 residues. Deletions cut 2 bases from V and 1 base from J, with 18 bases between. Germline V gene data show CDR1 as LGHNA and CDR2 as YNFKEQ. In DNA, the CDR3 is TGTGCCAGCAGCCAATCCGGGGGACTTCTAATATCCTACGAGCAGTACTTC. Residues: CASSQSGGLLISYEQYF.

V and J are TRBV29-1 and TRBJ1-2, with D possibly being TRBD1 (5 bases). V was pared by 4 bases and J by 3 bases, with 6 bases between. Germline V gene data show CDR1 as SQVTM and CDR2 as ANQGSEA. The CDR3 consists of 11 residues. The CDR3 DNA is TGCAGCGTTGGGGACGACTATGGCTACACCTTC. Translating gives CSVGDDYGYTF.

This clonotype was seen only a few times. The chain combines TRBV5-6 with TRBJ2-7; 12 bases are shared with TRBD2. Per the germline V gene, CDR1 is SGHDT and CDR2 is YYEEEE. CDR3 length: 14 amino acids. The trim removed 4 bases at V and 6 bases at J, leaving 5 bases unmatched. CDR3 nucleotides: TGTGCCAGCAGCCTCCGGACTAGCGGGATCGAGCAGTACGTC. This encodes CASSLRTSGIEQYV.

This rearrangement joins TRBV5-6 to TRBJ1-2; TRBD1 agrees at 7 bases. Per the germline V gene, CDR1 is SGHDT and CDR2 is YYEEEE. Losses at the gene ends were 5 bases for V and 1 base for J; bases not matched to a gene: 8. This CDR3 is built from 15 residues. CDR3 region: CASSFGTAFNYGYTF. DNA for the CDR3: TGTGCCAGCAGTTTCGGGACAGCTTTTAACTATGGCTACACCTTC. Full variable domain (outside the CDR3, taken from reference TRBV5-6 and TRBJ1-2): DAGVTQSPTHLIKTRGQQVTLRCSPKSGHDTVSWYQQALGQGPQFIFQYYEEEERQRGNFPDRFSGHQFPNYSSELNVNALLLGDSALYLCASSFGTAFNYGYTFGSGTRLTVV.

The chain links TRBV11-3 to TRBJ2-5, with no clear D. V lost 4 bases and J lost 5, with 11 bases in between. From germline, CDR1 is SGHNT and CDR2 YENEEA. The CDR3 covers 13 residues. The CDR3 region is CASSSIYGETQYF. The CDR3 DNA reads as TGTGCCAGCAGCTCAATTTATGGGGAGACCCAGTACTTC. The full variable domain, in which reference TRBV11-3 and TRBJ2-5 provide the parts outside the CDR3, is EAGVVQSPRYKIIEKKQPVAFWCNPISGHNTLYWYLQNLGQGPELLIRYENEEAVDDSQLPKDRFSAERLKGVDSTLKIQPAELGDSAVYLCASSSIYGETQYFGPGTRLLVL.

The V gene is TRBV25-1, the J gene TRBJ1-5; no clear D gene. This CDR3 spans 14 amino acids. The germline V gene encodes CDR1 MGHDK and CDR2 SYGVNS. With 1 base removed from V and 0 bases from J, the gap between germline ends came to 4 bases. CDR3 residues: CASSESGSNQPQHF. The DNA for the CDR3 is TGTGCCAGCAGTGAATCAGGTAGCAATCAGCCCCAGCATTTT.

The chain recombines TRBV19 with TRBJ1-5; D not certain. Germline assignment: CDR1 LNHDA and CDR2 SQIVND (reference sequence). The ends were cut back, 5 bases at V and 2 bases at J, with 10 bases in the middle. CDR3 size: 14 residues. The CDR3 loop reads CASSFWQRNQPQHF. CDR3 DNA sequence: TGTGCCAGTAGTTTCTGGCAACGCAATCAGCCCCAGCATTTT.

V and J are TRBV7-2 and TRBJ1-4; D is unresolved. V lost 4 bases to trimming and J lost 8 bases, with 14 bases between them. Looked up from germline, CDR1 is SGHTA and CDR2 is FQGNSA. The CDR3 totals 14 residues. CDR3 sequence: CASSWRVAKEKLFF. The CDR3 coding sequence is TGTGCCAGCAGCTGGCGGGTCGCAAAGGAAAAACTGTTTTTT.

The genes are TRBV7-6 and TRBJ1-1, with D unresolved. Germline V lookup: CDR1 SGHVS, CDR2 FNYEAQ. The V and J ends lost 4 bases and 2 bases respectively, with 11 bases between them. CDR3 length: 14 amino acids. CDR3 bases: TGTGCCAGCAGCTCTGGTAAAATTAACACTGAAGCTTTCTTT. This translates into CASSSGKINTEAFF.

This clonotype was seen ten or more times. The chain has TRBV6-2 or TRBV6-3 and TRBJ2-1; D might be TRBD2 (6 bases). Trimming took 4 bases from V and 15 from J, leaving 22 bases between them. CDR3 length: 14 residues. Germline V gene sequence: CDR1 MNHEY, CDR2 SVGEGT. This CDR3 reads CASSFSPRPPEGFF. CDR3 DNA sequence: TGTGCCAGCAGTTTCTCGCCTCGCCCCCCGGAGGGGTTCTTC.

This chain connects TRBV10-2 to TRBJ2-1; D may be TRBD2 (6 bases). The CDR3 is 14 amino acids. Per germline, CDR1 WSHSY and CDR2 SAAADI. Between the trimmed V and J ends, which lost 8 bases and 5 bases, there was a span of 16 bases. The chain's CDR3 is CASAGLWLDNEQFF. CDR3 nucleotide sequence: TGCGCCAGCGCGGGGCTTTGGCTTGACAATGAGCAGTTCTTC.

The chain recombines TRBV11-1 with TRBJ2-7; perhaps TRBD1 as D (7 bases). This CDR3 comprises 17 residues. V was clipped by 4 bases and J by 4 bases, with 23 bases between them. Germline values: CDR1 SGHAT, CDR2 FQDESV (reference sequence). CDR3 sequence (DNA): TGTGCCAGCAGCTCGGAGGGCGGAGGGGACAGCGGGTACGAGCAGTACGTC. The encoded protein is CASSSEGGGDSGYEQYV.

The chain carries TRBV28 and TRBJ1-2; tentative D call: TRBD1 (5 bases). This CDR3 has 14 residues. V lost 7 bases to trimming and J lost 6 bases, with 18 bases between them. Germline values: CDR1 MDHEN, CDR2 SYDVKM. CDR3 sequence (DNA): TGTGCCAGCACCGTAGGGTACTTGGGGGATGGCTACACCTTC. Translation: CASTVGYLGDGYTF.

This clonotype was seen at least ten times. The chain employs TRBV7-6 and TRBJ2-2; D is perhaps TRBD2 (6 bases). The CDR3 runs to 15 residues. Germline CDR1 reads SGHVS; CDR2 reads FNYEAQ. V dropped 7 bases and J dropped 4 bases, with 16 bases sitting between them. CDR3 in DNA: TGTGCCAGCACGGGCCTTCTGGAGGGCACCGGGGAGCTGTTTTTT. Amino acid sequence: CASTGLLEGTGELFF. Full variable domain (rest looked up from reference TRBV7-6 and TRBJ2-2): GAGVSQSPRYKVTKRGQDVALRCDPISGHVSLYWYRQALGQGPEFLTYFNYEAQQDKSGLPNDRFSAERPEGSISTLTIQRTEQRDSAMYRCASTGLLEGTGELFFGEGSRLTVL.

The J gene is TRBJ2-3, the V gene TRBV6-5; D unclear. V was trimmed by 0 bases and J by 0 bases, leaving 13 bases between them. Germline CDR1 and CDR2: MNHEY and SVGAGI. The CDR3 runs to 17 residues. For the CDR3, the DNA is TGTGCCAGCAGTTACTCGATTCGGATTACGAGCACAGATACGCAGTATTTT. Translation: CASSYSIRITSTDTQYF.

The chain links TRBV28 to TRBJ1-5; D remains ambiguous. Germline loops: CDR1 MDHEN, CDR2 SYDVKM. This CDR3 has 15 amino acids. V was pared by 5 bases and J by 5 bases, with 16 bases between. CDR3 in amino acids: CASSPFPGSDQPQHF. The CDR3 DNA follows: TGTGCCAGCAGTCCATTTCCCGGGAGTGATCAGCCCCAGCATTTT. Using reference TRBV28 and TRBJ1-5 for the parts outside the CDR3, the full variable domain is DVKVTQSSRYLVKRTGEKVFLECVQDMDHENMFWYRQDPGLGLRLIYFSYDVKMKEKGDIPEGYSVSREKKERFSLILESASTNQTSMYLCASSPFPGSDQPQHFGDGTRLSIL.

The table lists this clonotype with a few counts. V is TRBV12-3 or TRBV12-4 and J is TRBJ1-5; D call uncertain. V shed 7 bases and J shed 5 bases, with 15 bases lying between them. The CDR3 runs 14 residues. The CDR3 nucleotides are TGTGCCAGCACTTCAGCGGGGTGGGATCAGCCCCAGCATTTT. This gives the protein CASTSAGWDQPQHF.

The chain carries TRBV7-9 and TRBJ2-7; 13 positions match TRBD2. Trimming removed 8 bases from V and 2 bases from J; junction bases left unmatched: 3. This CDR3 comprises 14 residues. In germline, CDR1 is SEHNR, CDR2 FQNEAQ (reference sequence). The CDR3 is CASGTSGGAYEQYV. The CDR3 nucleotides read TGTGCCAGCGGCACTAGCGGGGGGGCCTACGAGCAGTACGTC.

The sample holds a few counts of this clonotype. V usage is TRBV7-9 and J usage is TRBJ2-3, with D perhaps matching TRBD2 (5 bases). Germline-derived CDR1 and CDR2 are SEHNR and FQNEAQ (reference sequence). This CDR3 has 15 residues. Trimming pared 5 bases from V and 4 bases from J, leaving 16 bases between. The CDR3 bases are TGTGCCAGCAGCACCCAAGAGGGAGTCTCAGATACGCAGTATTTT. Its protein product is CASSTQEGVSDTQYF.

The chain recombines TRBV6-8 with TRBJ2-7; possibly TRBD1 for D (6 bases). The CDR3 covers 14 residues. V was trimmed by 8 bases and J by 4 bases, leaving 18 bases between them. Germline values: CDR1 MNHGY, CDR2 SAAAGT. The CDR3 here is CASETLQGSYEQYV. In DNA, the CDR3 is TGTGCCAGCGAGACCTTACAGGGCTCTTACGAGCAGTACGTC.